The rows below give T cell receptor beta chains drawn from one sample of a study of T cell clusters in autoimmune cytopenias. Following a re-call of the multiplex PCR reads, TCRdb has one entry per CDR3 protein and lacks DNA. This sample's table has 4,500 to 7,000 distinct CDR3 sequences. Sequencing was performed on peripheral blood. These receptor sequences come from a human donor with an autoimmune cytopenia or autoimmune hepatitis (not recorded which). The CDR3 runs from the conserved cysteine through the conserved F or W. Clone size is not always given. Where it is, it says once, few, many or a class for expanded clones.

j_call: TRBJ2-7; clone_size: medium-sized; v_call: TRBV27; cdr3_aa: CASSFGPTYEQYF
j_call: TRBJ1-3; clone_size: NA; v_call: TRBV7-9; cdr3_aa: CASSHTNSGNTIYF
j_call: TRBJ2-1; clone_size: NA; v_call: TRBV5-5; cdr3_aa: CASSLVGGSSYNEQFF
j_call: TRBJ2-1; clone_size: NA; v_call: TRBV11-2; cdr3_aa: CASRNRRGGRGNEQFF
j_call: TRBJ2-4; clone_size: NA; v_call: TRBV18; cdr3_aa: CASSPGVGAKNIQYF
j_call: TRBJ2-1; clone_size: NA; v_call: TRBV7-9; cdr3_aa: CASSPTGLSNNEQFF
j_call: TRBJ2-7; clone_size: medium-sized; v_call: TRBV18; cdr3_aa: CASSPIQGAYEQYF
j_call: TRBJ2-3; clone_size: medium-sized; v_call: TRBV19; cdr3_aa: CASSIVETAASRGPTDTQYF
j_call: TRBJ1-5; clone_size: medium-sized; v_call: TRBV5-6; cdr3_aa: CASGRGQLNQPQHF
j_call: TRBJ2-7; clone_size: medium-sized; v_call: TRBV30; cdr3_aa: CAWSPKGGYEQYF
j_call: TRBJ2-7; clone_size: NA; v_call: TRBV7-9; cdr3_aa: CASSSGQLYEQYF
j_call: TRBJ2-7; clone_size: NA; v_call: TRBV5-6; cdr3_aa: CASSYRGTAYEQYF
j_call: TRBJ2-3; clone_size: medium-sized; v_call: TRBV12-3/TRBV12-4; cdr3_aa: CASTIPLAASTDTQYF
j_call: TRBJ1-3; clone_size: NA; v_call: TRBV6-1; cdr3_aa: CASSGTALSGNTIYF
j_call: TRBJ2-2; clone_size: NA; v_call: TRBV5-1; cdr3_aa: CASSLGRGLNTGELFF
j_call: TRBJ1-6; clone_size: medium-sized; v_call: TRBV19; cdr3_aa: CASSIDLNSPLHF
j_call: TRBJ1-5; clone_size: medium-sized; v_call: TRBV19; cdr3_aa: CASSRDRGLNQPQHF
j_call: TRBJ2-1; clone_size: medium-sized; v_call: TRBV18; cdr3_aa: CASSPRRTEDEQFF
j_call: TRBJ2-3; clone_size: NA; v_call: TRBV20-1; cdr3_aa: CSAGRGTVGSVGDTQYF
j_call: TRBJ2-7; clone_size: NA; v_call: TRBV5-1; cdr3_aa: CASSLRGVHEQYF
j_call: TRBJ1-2; clone_size: medium-sized; v_call: TRBV6-5; cdr3_aa: CASSYSWGYGYTF
j_call: TRBJ2-7; clone_size: medium-sized; v_call: TRBV6-2/TRBV6-3; cdr3_aa: CASSYSKELHEQYF
j_call: TRBJ1-2; clone_size: NA; v_call: TRBV5-3; cdr3_aa: CASSPGTPYGYTF
j_call: TRBJ1-3; clone_size: NA; v_call: TRBV4-3; cdr3_aa: CASSPGLGNTIYF
j_call: TRBJ1-2; clone_size: NA; v_call: TRBV12-3/TRBV12-4; cdr3_aa: CASSERGNGYTF
j_call: TRBJ1-2; clone_size: medium-sized; v_call: TRBV12-3/TRBV12-4; cdr3_aa: CASSDSGRTNYGYTF
j_call: TRBJ2-1; clone_size: medium-sized; v_call: TRBV6-5; cdr3_aa: CASSYEGGRIYNEQFF
j_call: TRBJ1-5; clone_size: medium-sized; v_call: TRBV12-3/TRBV12-4; cdr3_aa: CASSNSLRQGRNQPQHF
j_call: TRBJ2-7; clone_size: NA; v_call: TRBV20-1; cdr3_aa: CSARDPVSGVHEQYF
j_call: TRBJ1-1; clone_size: medium-sized; v_call: TRBV27; cdr3_aa: CASSLGRGSEAFF
j_call: TRBJ1-1; clone_size: NA; v_call: TRBV6-2/TRBV6-3; cdr3_aa: CASSRKLGTEAFF
j_call: TRBJ1-4; clone_size: medium-sized; v_call: TRBV6-5; cdr3_aa: CASRPTGTVEKLFF
j_call: TRBJ2-1; clone_size: medium-sized; v_call: TRBV5-4; cdr3_aa: CASSLGSIGDEQFF
j_call: TRBJ2-3; clone_size: medium-sized; v_call: TRBV6-5; cdr3_aa: CASSSPAGTRASTDTQYF
j_call: TRBJ2-7; clone_size: NA; v_call: TRBV19; cdr3_aa: CASSMDRTYEQYF
j_call: TRBJ2-7; clone_size: NA; v_call: TRBV11-2; cdr3_aa: CASSLGMDRVFVEQYF
j_call: TRBJ2-7; clone_size: NA; v_call: TRBV5-6; cdr3_aa: CASSRGRAYEQYF